Listed below are T cell receptor beta chains from one sample, sequenced in a study of beta chain features in type 1 diabetes. The assay was immunoSEQ multiplex PCR, and TCRdb's table has in-frame clones only and misses some. The data show 40,000 to 50,000 clones, 60% to 75% seen once. The sequencing input was Tregs from blood. All receptors derive from a young man with type 1 diabetes. Some clones in this sample may be carry-over from other donors' samples. The CDR3 runs from the conserved cysteine through the conserved F or W. The order of the fields is clone size, J gene, D gene, V gene, CDR3 DNA, CDR3 protein. D genes are given only for firm matches. Size tells how often a clone was seen (once, few, many) or the class of an expanded clone, and some rows leave it out.

clone size: .
J gene: TRBJ2-3
D gene: .
V gene: TRBV7-8
CDR3 DNA: TGTGCCAGCCGTCTGGCCGTCACAGATACGCAGTATTTT
CDR3 protein: CASRLAVTDTQYF

clone size: few
J gene: TRBJ2-3
D gene: TRBD1
V gene: TRBV5-1
CDR3 DNA: TGCGCCAGCCAAACCGGGACAGGATCGAACACAGATACGCAGTATTTT
CDR3 protein: CASQTGTGSNTDTQYF

clone size: .
J gene: TRBJ2-5
D gene: .
V gene: TRBV9
CDR3 DNA: TGTGCCAGCAGCGTAGGTTGGAGGGGATCCGGGGAGACCCAGTACTTC
CDR3 protein: CASSVGWRGSGETQYF

clone size: .
J gene: TRBJ1-1
D gene: .
V gene: TRBV9
CDR3 DNA: TGTGCCAGCAGCGTCGCACAGAACACTGAAGCTTTCTTT
CDR3 protein: CASSVAQNTEAFF

clone size: .
J gene: TRBJ2-1
D gene: .
V gene: TRBV9
CDR3 DNA: TGTGCCAGCAGCGAAATCAACAATGAGCAGTTCTTC
CDR3 protein: CASSEINNEQFF

clone size: few
J gene: TRBJ1-1
D gene: .
V gene: TRBV10-2
CDR3 DNA: TGCGCCAGCAGTTGGGCATCGGGGACTGAAGCTTTCTTT
CDR3 protein: CASSWASGTEAFF

clone size: .
J gene: TRBJ1-1
D gene: .
V gene: TRBV10-3
CDR3 DNA: TGTGCCATCATAGGCTTCGAGCTTCATGAGGTAAGTAGGACTGAAGCTTTCTTT
CDR3 protein: CAIIGFELHEVSRTEAFF

clone size: .
J gene: TRBJ2-2
D gene: TRBD2
V gene: TRBV7-9
CDR3 DNA: TGTGCCAGCCAATATACGGCGGGGGTAGACACCGGGGAGCTGTTTTTT
CDR3 protein: CASQYTAGVDTGELFF

clone size: .
J gene: TRBJ2-3
D gene: .
V gene: TRBV5-1
CDR3 DNA: TGCGCCAGCAGCTTGGCAGGGTCAGATACGCAGTATTTT
CDR3 protein: CASSLAGSDTQYF

clone size: .
J gene: TRBJ2-2
D gene: TRBD2
V gene: TRBV7-8
CDR3 DNA: TGTGCCAGCAGCCCGAGGACTAGCGGGGGGGCCTCCCTTATCGGGGAGCTGTTTTTT
CDR3 protein: CASSPRTSGGASLIGELFF

clone size: .
J gene: TRBJ2-6
D gene: .
V gene: TRBV7-7
CDR3 DNA: TGTGCTAGCAGTCCCGAGGGATACTCTGGGGCCAACGTCCTGACTTTC
CDR3 protein: CASSPEGYSGANVLTF

clone size: .
J gene: TRBJ2-4
D gene: TRBD2
V gene: TRBV9
CDR3 DNA: TGTGCCAGCAGCGGGGGGGGAGGAGCCAAAAACATTCAGTACTTC
CDR3 protein: CASSGGGGAKNIQYF

clone size: .
J gene: TRBJ1-6
D gene: TRBD1
V gene: TRBV2
CDR3 DNA: TGTGCCAGTCCCGGGACAGGGGCTCCACCCCTCCACTTT
CDR3 protein: CASPGTGAPPLHF

clone size: .
J gene: TRBJ2-1
D gene: TRBD2
V gene: TRBV7-9
CDR3 DNA: TGTGCCAGCAGCCGTCCGACTAGCGGGGTCTCCTACAATGAGCAGTTCTTC
CDR3 protein: CASSRPTSGVSYNEQFF

clone size: .
J gene: TRBJ2-3
D gene: TRBD2
V gene: TRBV7-9
CDR3 DNA: TGTGCCAGCAGCTTAAGCTTGATAGCGGGGGGGCCAGCTGCCACGCAGTATTTT
CDR3 protein: CASSLSLIAGGPAATQYF

clone size: .
J gene: TRBJ2-7
D gene: .
V gene: TRBV5-1
CDR3 DNA: TGCGCCAGCAGCTTGGCCCAGGGCTCCTACGAGCAGTACTTC
CDR3 protein: CASSLAQGSYEQYF

clone size: .
J gene: TRBJ2-2
D gene: .
V gene: TRBV5-1
CDR3 DNA: TGCGCCAGCAGCTTTGGGGGGGCGAGCACCGGGGAGCTGTTTTTT
CDR3 protein: CASSFGGASTGELFF

clone size: .
J gene: TRBJ2-1
D gene: TRBD1
V gene: TRBV5-1
CDR3 DNA: TGCGCCAGCAGCTTGGGGACAGGGAATGAGCAGTTCTTC
CDR3 protein: CASSLGTGNEQFF

clone size: .
J gene: TRBJ2-3
D gene: .
V gene: TRBV7-3
CDR3 DNA: TGTGCCAGCAGCTCCTCTTCCACAGATACGCAGTATTTT
CDR3 protein: CASSSSSTDTQYF

clone size: .
J gene: TRBJ1-6
D gene: TRBD1
V gene: TRBV6-6
CDR3 DNA: TGTGCCAGCAGTTTCGGACAGGGGATCTCACCCCTCCACTTT
CDR3 protein: CASSFGQGISPLHF

clone size: .
J gene: TRBJ2-3
D gene: .
V gene: TRBV20-1
CDR3 DNA: TGCAGTGCCAAAACAGATACGCAGTATTTT
CDR3 protein: CSAKTDTQYF

clone size: .
J gene: TRBJ2-1
D gene: .
V gene: TRBV10-3
CDR3 DNA: TGTGCCATCAGTACGAGTGCCGGGGGGCCCAGCTCCTACAATGAGCAGTTCTTC
CDR3 protein: CAISTSAGGPSSYNEQFF

clone size: .
J gene: TRBJ1-1
D gene: .
V gene: TRBV20-1
CDR3 DNA: TGCAGTGCTAGAGGGCGGACTGAAGCTTTCTTT
CDR3 protein: CSARGRTEAFF

clone size: few
J gene: TRBJ2-1
D gene: TRBD1
V gene: TRBV6-1
CDR3 DNA: TGTGCCAGCAGTGAAGTGGAGGGACAGGGCTCCTACAATGAGCAGTTCTTC
CDR3 protein: CASSEVEGQGSYNEQFF

clone size: .
J gene: TRBJ2-5
D gene: .
V gene: TRBV11-2
CDR3 DNA: TGTGCCAGCAGTCGGACACGTGAGCAGTACTTC
CDR3 protein: CASSRTREQYF

clone size: .
J gene: TRBJ2-7
D gene: .
V gene: TRBV10-3
CDR3 DNA: TGTGCCATCAGTGGCCCCCCCACAGCCACCGCCTACGAGCAGTACTTC
CDR3 protein: CAISGPPTATAYEQYF

clone size: few
J gene: TRBJ2-1
D gene: .
V gene: TRBV28
CDR3 DNA: TGTGCCATGAGGACAGCCGATGGGGAGCAGTTCTTC
CDR3 protein: CAMRTADGEQFF

clone size: few
J gene: TRBJ1-5
D gene: .
V gene: TRBV5-1
CDR3 DNA: TGCGCCAGCAGCGGAGGGATAAATCAGCCCCAGCATTTT
CDR3 protein: CASSGGINQPQHF

clone size: .
J gene: TRBJ1-1
D gene: TRBD1
V gene: TRBV7-2
CDR3 DNA: TGTGCCAGCAGCTCCCCCCTTCGACAGGGTAGGGCTTTCTTT
CDR3 protein: CASSSPLRQGRAFF

clone size: .
J gene: TRBJ1-4
D gene: TRBD1
V gene: TRBV7-9
CDR3 DNA: TGTGCCAGCAGCATAACGGGACAGGTTGAAAAACTGTTTTTT
CDR3 protein: CASSITGQVEKLFF

clone size: few
J gene: TRBJ2-2
D gene: TRBD2
V gene: TRBV6-5
CDR3 DNA: TGTGCCAGCAGTTACTGGGGGGGGTCTACCGGGGAGCTGTTTTTT
CDR3 protein: CASSYWGGSTGELFF

clone size: .
J gene: TRBJ1-4
D gene: .
V gene: TRBV29-1
CDR3 DNA: TGCAGCGTCTCTATAATAGCTAATGAAAAACTGTTTTTT
CDR3 protein: CSVSIIANEKLFF

clone size: .
J gene: TRBJ2-1
D gene: .
V gene: TRBV9
CDR3 DNA: TGTGCCAGCAGCGTGGCGGGGGCCTCCTACAATGAGCAGTTCTTC
CDR3 protein: CASSVAGASYNEQFF

clone size: few
J gene: TRBJ1-2
D gene: TRBD1
V gene: TRBV19
CDR3 DNA: TGTGCCAGTAGCAGGTCCGGACAGGATGGCTACACCTTC
CDR3 protein: CASSRSGQDGYTF

clone size: .
J gene: TRBJ1-6
D gene: .
V gene: TRBV2
CDR3 DNA: TGTGCCAGCAGTGGGACAGTAAATTCACCCCTCCACTTT
CDR3 protein: CASSGTVNSPLHF

clone size: .
J gene: TRBJ2-1
D gene: .
V gene: TRBV2
CDR3 DNA: TGTGCCAGCAGCGGGACTCCTTCGGGTGAGCAGTTCTTC
CDR3 protein: CASSGTPSGEQFF

clone size: .
J gene: TRBJ1-2
D gene: .
V gene: TRBV7-3
CDR3 DNA: TGTGCCAGCAGCCCTGGGGGGGGGATCTATGGCTACACCTTC
CDR3 protein: CASSPGGGIYGYTF

clone size: .
J gene: TRBJ1-6
D gene: .
V gene: TRBV9
CDR3 DNA: TGTGCCAGCAGCGTAGGAGCATATTCACCCCTCCACTTT
CDR3 protein: CASSVGAYSPLHF

clone size: .
J gene: TRBJ2-3
D gene: TRBD2
V gene: TRBV10-1
CDR3 DNA: TGCGCCAGCAACAGTCCGGGAGGGGCAGATACGCAGTATTTT
CDR3 protein: CASNSPGGADTQYF

clone size: .
J gene: TRBJ1-2
D gene: .
V gene: TRBV5-1
CDR3 DNA: TGCGCCAGCAGCTCCCTCCGTATCTATGGCTACACCTTC
CDR3 protein: CASSSLRIYGYTF

clone size: few
J gene: TRBJ2-5
D gene: .
V gene: TRBV7-9
CDR3 DNA: TGTGCCAGCAGCTTTACTGGGGGCCGGTTAGTGGGAGAGACCCAGTACTTC
CDR3 protein: CASSFTGGRLVGETQYF

clone size: .
J gene: TRBJ2-1
D gene: .
V gene: TRBV6-5
CDR3 DNA: TGTGCCAGCAGTTACAGATCAGGGTCGAAGCAGTTCTTC
CDR3 protein: CASSYRSGSKQFF

clone size: once
J gene: TRBJ1-4
D gene: .
V gene: TRBV5-1
CDR3 DNA: TGCGCCAGCAGCTTGAGCTCTGAGGAAAAACTGTTTTTT
CDR3 protein: CASSLSSEEKLFF

clone size: .
J gene: TRBJ2-5
D gene: TRBD1
V gene: TRBV7-9
CDR3 DNA: TGTGCCAGCAGCTTAGGGACAGGTAGAGAGACCCAGTACTTC
CDR3 protein: CASSLGTGRETQYF

clone size: .
J gene: TRBJ2-5
D gene: TRBD1
V gene: TRBV15
CDR3 DNA: TGTGCCACCAGCTTGACAGGGGGAGTCCAGTACTTC
CDR3 protein: CATSLTGGVQYF

clone size: few
J gene: TRBJ2-1
D gene: .
V gene: TRBV5-4
CDR3 DNA: TGTGCCAGCAGCGACATGGGACTTTACTACAATGAGCAGTTCTTC
CDR3 protein: CASSDMGLYYNEQFF

clone size: medium-sized
J gene: TRBJ1-5
D gene: .
V gene: TRBV19
CDR3 DNA: TGTGCCAGTAGTATACAGGGTCAGCCCCAGCATTTT
CDR3 protein: CASSIQGQPQHF

clone size: once
J gene: TRBJ1-4
D gene: TRBD1
V gene: TRBV5-1
CDR3 DNA: TGCGCCAGCAGCCCCGTGACAGGGGGAAAACTGTTTTTT
CDR3 protein: CASSPVTGGKLFF

clone size: .
J gene: TRBJ1-4
D gene: .
V gene: TRBV28
CDR3 DNA: TGTGCCAGCAGTCCCCAGGTTGGGGCAAAACTGTTTTTT
CDR3 protein: CASSPQVGAKLFF

clone size: .
J gene: TRBJ2-5
D gene: .
V gene: TRBV7-7
CDR3 DNA: TGTGCTAGCAGCTTACGGGTGCGGGGCACCTCGGTGGAGACCCAGTACTTC
CDR3 protein: CASSLRVRGTSVETQYF

clone size: .
J gene: TRBJ2-7
D gene: TRBD2
V gene: TRBV6-6
CDR3 DNA: TGTGCCAGCAAACTAGCGGGGGAACCCCTCTACGAGCAGTACTTC
CDR3 protein: CASKLAGEPLYEQYF

clone size: .
J gene: TRBJ2-1
D gene: TRBD2
V gene: TRBV7-2
CDR3 DNA: TGTGCCAGCAGCCCAGCGGGAAGCTCCTACAATGAGCAGTTCTTC
CDR3 protein: CASSPAGSSYNEQFF

clone size: .
J gene: TRBJ2-7
D gene: .
V gene: TRBV11-1
CDR3 DNA: TGTGCCAGCAGCTCAGGCCCAATTGACGAGCAGTACTTC
CDR3 protein: CASSSGPIDEQYF

clone size: .
J gene: TRBJ2-7
D gene: .
V gene: TRBV7-6
CDR3 DNA: TGTGCCAGCAGTTCCGACAGGTTCTCCTACGAGCAGTACTTC
CDR3 protein: CASSSDRFSYEQYF

clone size: few
J gene: TRBJ2-1
D gene: .
V gene: TRBV5-1
CDR3 DNA: TGCGCCAGCAGGGACTTTCACAATGAGCAGTTCTTC
CDR3 protein: CASRDFHNEQFF

clone size: .
J gene: TRBJ2-7
D gene: .
V gene: TRBV6-5
CDR3 DNA: TGTGCCAGCAGTTCCGCAATGAGCTACGAGCAGTACTTC
CDR3 protein: CASSSAMSYEQYF

clone size: few
J gene: TRBJ2-1
D gene: TRBD2
V gene: TRBV11-3
CDR3 DNA: TGTGCCAGCAGCTCCCCTACTAGCGGTAAGCAGTTCTTC
CDR3 protein: CASSSPTSGKQFF

clone size: .
J gene: TRBJ2-3
D gene: .
V gene: TRBV29-1
CDR3 DNA: TGCAGCGTGGCCTCAATCTTCGGCACAGATACGCAGTATTTT
CDR3 protein: CSVASIFGTDTQYF

clone size: .
J gene: TRBJ2-7
D gene: TRBD2
V gene: TRBV5-1
CDR3 DNA: TGCGCCAGCAGCTTGCTTGGGGCTAGCGGGTACGAGCAGTACTTC
CDR3 protein: CASSLLGASGYEQYF